These T cell receptor beta chains were read from a single sample in a study of cytomegalovirus exposure and HLA in healthy donors. Clones were read by immunoSEQ multiplex PCR, and TCRdb kept only the in-frame ones, dropping some. The data contain about 120,000 clones, 74% of them singletons. The sequenced sample was PBMCs. These receptors all stem from a human donor in good health. Both conserved end residues are part of each CDR3. Fields, in order: D gene, V gene, J gene, CDR3 protein. D genes are given only for firm matches.

D gene: -; V gene: TRBV9; J gene: TRBJ1-3; CDR3 protein: CASGLSGNTIYF
D gene: -; V gene: TRBV7-7; J gene: TRBJ2-1; CDR3 protein: CASSLGASTYNEQFF
D gene: -; V gene: TRBV6-1; J gene: TRBJ2-1; CDR3 protein: CASTRRSNNEQFF
D gene: -; V gene: TRBV6-4; J gene: TRBJ1-2; CDR3 protein: CASSDGRPYGYTF
D gene: -; V gene: TRBV29-1; J gene: TRBJ1-1; CDR3 protein: CSVDAPMNMNTEAFF
D gene: TRBD1; V gene: TRBV30; J gene: TRBJ1-6; CDR3 protein: CAWSKGQSSYNSPLHF
D gene: -; V gene: TRBV19; J gene: TRBJ2-2; CDR3 protein: CASSIAGLNTGELFF
D gene: TRBD2; V gene: TRBV5-1; J gene: TRBJ2-3; CDR3 protein: CASSFLSAGGTDTQYF
D gene: TRBD1; V gene: TRBV7-8; J gene: TRBJ2-2; CDR3 protein: CASSYKGQTFANTGELFF
D gene: -; V gene: TRBV29-1; J gene: TRBJ2-1; CDR3 protein: CSVERGNGEQFF
D gene: -; V gene: TRBV21-1; J gene: TRBJ2-1; CDR3 protein: CASSKGGEGSNEQFF
D gene: -; V gene: TRBV11-2; J gene: TRBJ1-4; CDR3 protein: CASSSVSGTNEKLFF
D gene: -; V gene: TRBV5-5; J gene: TRBJ2-7; CDR3 protein: CASSAVSTYEQYF
D gene: -; V gene: TRBV30; J gene: TRBJ1-1; CDR3 protein: CAWSRRIRGTEAFF
D gene: TRBD2; V gene: TRBV13; J gene: TRBJ2-3; CDR3 protein: CASSYETSGTPDTQYF
D gene: -; V gene: TRBV15; J gene: TRBJ2-7; CDR3 protein: CATSRDRNRFYEQYF
D gene: -; V gene: TRBV29-1; J gene: TRBJ2-3; CDR3 protein: CSVRGPPDTQYF
D gene: TRBD2; V gene: TRBV2; J gene: TRBJ2-1; CDR3 protein: CARGTSGAQFF
D gene: -; V gene: TRBV29-1; J gene: TRBJ2-2; CDR3 protein: CSVRGALNTGELFF
D gene: TRBD1; V gene: TRBV6-5; J gene: TRBJ1-2; CDR3 protein: CASSYSDRGAYYGYTF